These T cell receptor beta chains were read from a single sample in a study of T cells in Graves' hyperthyroidism and ophthalmopathy. TCRdb redid the calling of the multiplex PCR reads with MiXCR, one entry per CDR3 protein. This table has 300,000 or so distinct CDR3 sequences, 20% to 25% appearing once. Source material: blood. The receptors shown here come from a woman aged 45-65 years with Graves' hyperthyroidism. Both conserved end residues are part of each CDR3. The D gene is left open where the match is weak. Part of the rows lack a size; the others show once, few, many or a class for expanded clones.

>-|TRBJ2-1|many|13|TRBV3-1
CASSRDIYNEQFF
TGTGCCAGCAGCCGGGACATCTACAATGAGCAGTTCTTC
>TRBD1|TRBJ1-1|-|12|TRBV6-1
CASTKPGQGPFF
TGTGCCAGCACCAAGCCGGGACAGGGACCTTTCTTT
>TRBD2|TRBJ2-1|-|15|TRBV20-1
CSAIRVGGGGNEQFF
TGCAGTGCTATTAGGGTTGGCGGGGGGGGGAATGAGCAGTTCTTC
>-|TRBJ2-7|few|14|TRBV7-3
CASSPGTTQNEQYF
TGTGCCAGCAGCCCCGGGACAACTCAAAACGAGCAGTACTTC
>-|TRBJ1-1|many|13|TRBV18
CASSPPERPGAFF
TGTGCCAGCTCACCACCGGAAAGGCCCGGGGCTTTCTTT
>TRBD1|TRBJ2-5|-|13|TRBV2
CASDRSYQETQYF
TGTGCATCGGACAGGAGTTACCAAGAGACCCAGTACTTC
>-|TRBJ1-1|-|11|TRBV7-9
CASTPGQWAFF
TGTGCCAGCACTCCGGGACAATGGGCTTTCTTT
>-|TRBJ2-7|-|18|TRBV20-1
CSARDGSANTFISYEQYF
TGCAGTGCTAGAGATGGGTCAGCGAATACTTTCATCTCCTACGAGCAGTACTTC
>-|TRBJ2-3|few|17|TRBV6-1
CASSPRGTPPSTDTQYF
TGTGCCAGCAGTCCCCGGGGGACTCCCCCGAGCACAGATACGCAGTATTTT
>-|TRBJ2-5|-|12|TRBV5-1
CASSRGIATQYF
TGTGCCAGCAGTCGCGGCATAGCGACCCAGTACTTC
>-|TRBJ2-1|many|17|TRBV27
CASSFRSLTGGHYEQFF
TGTGCCAGCAGTTTTCGCAGCCTCACCGGGGGGCACTATGAGCAGTTCTTC
>-|TRBJ2-7|few|14|TRBV19
CASSSQGRSNEQYF
TGTGCCAGTAGTTCGCAGGGGCGTTCCAACGAGCAGTACTTC
>-|TRBJ1-2|-|17|TRBV7-6
CASSLSRTGPSFYGYTF
TGTGCCAGCAGCTTATCAAGAACAGGGCCCTCCTTCTATGGCTACACCTTC
>TRBD1|TRBJ2-3|many|13|TRBV20-1
CSARGDRTDTQYF
TGCAGTGCTAGGGGGGACAGAACAGATACGCAGTATTTT
>-|TRBJ2-7|many|17|TRBV6-2/TRBV6-3
CASSYVQGGPGTYEQYF
TGTGCCAGCAGTTACGTTCAGGGAGGCCCGGGGACCTACGAGCAGTACTTC
>TRBD1|TRBJ2-7|many|11|TRBV28
CASGQGYEQYF
TGTGCCAGTGGACAGGGGTACGAGCAGTACTTC
>TRBD2|TRBJ2-1|many|15|TRBV15
CATSRTGLAYNEQFF
TGTGCCACCAGCAGAACGGGACTAGCGTACAATGAGCAGTTCTTC
>TRBD2|TRBJ2-3|few|17|TRBV9
CASSTSGRRASTDTQYF
TGTGCCAGCAGCACTAGCGGGAGAAGGGCCAGCACAGATACGCAGTATTTT
>TRBD2|TRBJ2-2|many|14|TRBV10-3
CAISERGDTGELFF
TGTGCCATCAGCGAGCGGGGGGACACCGGGGAGCTGTTTTTT
>TRBD1|TRBJ2-2|-|15|TRBV12-3/TRBV12-4
CASSYDRENTGELFF
TGTGCCAGCAGTTACGACAGGGAGAACACCGGGGAGCTGTTTTTT
>-|TRBJ2-7|few|14|TRBV7-9
CASTYEVSTYEQYF
TGTGCCAGCACCTACGAGGTATCCACCTACGAGCAGTACTTC
>-|TRBJ1-2|-|15|TRBV2
CASSKGWGANYGYTF
TGTGCCAGCTCCAAAGGGTGGGGCGCGAACTATGGCTACACCTTC
>TRBD1|TRBJ1-1|many|13|TRBV7-9
CASSLATGGEAFF
TGTGCCAGCAGCTTAGCGACAGGGGGTGAAGCTTTCTTT
>-|TRBJ1-2|-|14|TRBV19
CASSILGGRVGYTF
TGTGCCAGTAGTATCTTGGGAGGCAGGGTCGGCTACACCTTC
>TRBD1|TRBJ1-2|-|15|TRBV2
CASSDTGATPYGYTF
TGTGCCAGCAGTGATACAGGGGCCACACCCTATGGCTACACCTTC
>-|TRBJ1-4|many|14|TRBV28
CASSNRDRAEKLFF
TGTGCCAGCAGTAACAGGGATAGGGCTGAAAAACTGTTTTTT
>-|TRBJ2-7|many|14|TRBV9
CASSVAPGAYEQYF
TGTGCCAGCAGCGTAGCCCCAGGAGCCTACGAGCAGTACTTC
>-|TRBJ2-5|many|14|TRBV10-3
CAISARGTQETQYF
TGTGCCATCAGTGCCCGGGGTACCCAAGAGACCCAGTACTTC
>TRBD1|TRBJ2-3|many|15|TRBV12-3/TRBV12-4
CASSTSGTGTDTQYF
TGTGCCAGCAGCACCTCCGGGACAGGCACAGATACGCAGTATTTT
>-|TRBJ2-3|-|10|TRBV19
CASGLGTQYF
TGTGCCAGTGGTTTGGGGACGCAGTATTTT
>-|TRBJ1-1|few|14|TRBV12-3/TRBV12-4
CASSPPGPNTEAFF
TGTGCCAGCAGTCCTCCGGGGCCCAACACTGAAGCTTTCTTT
>TRBD1|TRBJ2-7|many|16|TRBV27
CASRARTGTGGLEQYF
TGTGCCAGCAGAGCCCGTACCGGGACAGGGGGGCTCGAGCAGTACTTC
>-|TRBJ2-5|many|14|TRBV11-2
CASSDWTAGETQYF
TGTGCCAGCAGCGACTGGACAGCCGGAGAGACCCAGTACTTC
>-|TRBJ1-4|-|14|TRBV3-1
CASSPQPTNEKLFF
TGTGCCAGCAGCCCACAGCCAACTAATGAAAAACTGTTTTTT
>TRBD1|TRBJ2-1|many|16|TRBV20-1
CSALPPPGQGAYEQFF
TGCAGTGCCCTACCACCCCCGGGACAGGGGGCTTATGAGCAGTTCTTC
>TRBD2|TRBJ2-3|many|17|TRBV5-1
CASSPTGTSGSGNTQYF
TGCGCCAGCAGCCCCACCGGGACTAGCGGGAGTGGAAATACGCAGTATTTT
>TRBD1|TRBJ2-7|many|15|TRBV6-1
CASSVNWDRANEQYF
TGTGCCAGCAGTGTTAATTGGGACAGGGCAAACGAGCAGTACTTC
>TRBD1|TRBJ1-2|-|14|TRBV6-1
CASSDGQGSYGYTF
TGTGCCAGCAGTGACGGACAGGGGTCCTATGGCTACACCTTC
>-|TRBJ2-2|many|13|TRBV5-1
CASSRGTTGELFF
TGCGCCAGCAGCAGGGGGACCACCGGGGAGCTGTTTTTT
>TRBD1|TRBJ2-5|-|16|TRBV7-6
CASSLDPTGSQETQYF
TGTGCCAGCAGCTTAGACCCGACAGGGTCCCAAGAGACCCAGTACTTC
>-|TRBJ2-1|many|13|TRBV5-6
CASSLAGPDEQFF
TGTGCCAGCAGCTTGGCCGGTCCTGATGAGCAGTTCTTC
>-|TRBJ1-6|many|13|TRBV2
CASSEGFNSPLHF
TGTGCCAGCAGTGAGGGGTTTAATTCACCCCTCCACTTT
>TRBD2|TRBJ2-3|many|17|TRBV5-1
CASSLSRLAKTADTQYF
TGCGCCAGCAGCTTGTCCCGACTAGCGAAGACTGCAGATACGCAGTATTTT
>-|TRBJ1-2|many|14|TRBV5-1
CASSLTQGGYGYTF
TGCGCCAGCAGCTTGACACAGGGCGGCTATGGCTACACCTTC
>-|TRBJ1-1|many|15|TRBV3-1
CASSPGVGVVTEAFF
TGTGCCAGCAGCCCAGGTGTAGGGGTCGTCACTGAAGCTTTCTTT
>TRBD2|TRBJ2-1|-|18|TRBV6-2/TRBV6-3
CASSSPGLAQSSYNEQFF
TGTGCCAGCAGTTCCCCGGGACTAGCGCAGAGCTCCTACAATGAGCAGTTCTTC
>-|TRBJ2-7|-|14|TRBV11-2
CASSLAHSPYEQYF
TGTGCCAGCAGCTTAGCCCACAGTCCCTACGAGCAGTACTTC
>-|TRBJ1-6|many|13|TRBV3-1
CASSQDMGSPLHF
TGTGCCAGCAGCCAAGATATGGGTTCACCCCTCCACTTT
>-|TRBJ2-3|-|14|TRBV5-1
CASSLELSTDTQYF
TGCGCCAGCAGCTTGGAACTTTCCACAGATACGCAGTATTTT
>-|TRBJ1-2|many|12|TRBV5-1
CASSLDSRGYTF
TGCGCCAGCAGCCTCGACAGTAGGGGCTACACCTTC
>-|TRBJ2-1|many|12|TRBV3-1
CASSQGNNEQFF
TGTGCCAGCAGCCAAGGCAACAATGAGCAGTTCTTC
>TRBD2|TRBJ2-2|-|16|TRBV7-9
CASSTVASGVTGELFF
TGTGCCAGCAGCACAGTAGCTAGCGGGGTCACCGGGGAGCTGTTTTTT
>TRBD2|TRBJ2-7|many|14|TRBV5-1
CASSKREGGYEQYF
TGCGCCAGCAGCAAAAGGGAGGGCGGCTACGAGCAGTACTTC
>TRBD2|TRBJ2-3|many|16|TRBV20-1
CSAGTSGRASTDTQYF
TGCAGTGCGGGGACTAGCGGGAGGGCTAGCACAGATACGCAGTATTTT
>TRBD2|TRBJ2-1|-|15|TRBV12-3/TRBV12-4
CASSPLGLAGGAQFF
TGTGCCAGCAGTCCCCTAGGGCTAGCGGGAGGTGCGCAGTTCTTC
>-|TRBJ2-7|few|14|TRBV20-1
CSAVTLGGSHEQYF
TGCAGTGCTGTCACCTTGGGGGGATCCCACGAGCAGTACTTC
>-|TRBJ2-7|-|15|TRBV5-4
CASSLGPRVSYEQYF
TGTGCCAGCAGCTTGGGTCCTAGGGTGTCCTACGAGCAGTACTTC
>TRBD2|TRBJ2-2|-|13|TRBV3-1
CASLAGGTGKLFF
TGTGCCAGTCTAGCGGGAGGAACCGGGAAGCTGTTTTTT
>-|TRBJ2-3|-|15|TRBV7-8
CASSLAQGWIDTQYF
TGTGCCAGCAGCTTAGCTCAGGGGTGGATAGATACGCAGTATTTT
>TRBD2|TRBJ2-5|-|14|TRBV20-1
CSTSGAGAGETQYF
TGCAGTACAAGCGGGGCGGGAGCTGGAGAGACCCAGTACTTC